This T cell receptor beta chain was recovered during a study of T-cell reconstitution after alpha-beta-depleted transplantation in children (dated by TCRdb to 2016 to 2017). General notes on the study: Using TCR repertoire profiling, the study followed T-cell immune reconstitution in a quantitative way in children after TCRalphabeta/CD19-depleted allogeneic hematopoietic cell transplantation.

To note about this clonotype: Its antigen has not been determined. No much larger clone exists at a distance of one base, and base qualities are not known.

The library was obtained by PCR. TCRdb names Illumina HiSeq 2500 as the instrument used. TCR library preparation used molecular barcoding, with unique molecular identifiers applied to normalize quantification of the TCRbeta repertoire. TCRdb ran its own pipeline on the public reads, namely fastp trimming at Q25 and MiXCR clone calling, and kept in-frame beta chains. Each entry is one CDR3 protein sequence, shown with its most common DNA and genes. For this sample there are roughly 790,000 distinct CDR3 sequences; around 15% appear just once. Of the sample, 5% is held by the ten largest clones. The treatment or condition label here, explained by the study, means: allogeneic hematopoietic cell transplantation with graft depleted of TCRalphabeta T cells and CD19 B cells. Transplant recipients were children who received TCRalphabeta/CD19-depleted allogeneic hematopoietic cell grafts. What the research found in general, with its limitations: Hyperexpanded clone frequencies declined over subsequent months; after one year, T-cell counts and TCRbeta diversity were mostly attributed to newly produced T cells. The apparently early recovery of alphabetaT-cell counts about two months after transplant reportedly depended on only several hundred rapidly expanded clones that came from non-depleted graft cells. In some patients, the high TCRbeta diversity seen at day 60 was put down to recipient T cells and intrathymic progenitors that had survived conditioning.

This clonotype originated in a male patient between 10 and 17 years old who had a stem cell transplant for acute lymphoblastic leukemia, so the T cells may come from the graft donor. The sample in question was PBMCs, mostly from graft donor cells, obtained 360 days after TCRalphabeta/CD19-depleted stem cell transplant.

The CDR3 protein: CASSPTYVSEQYF. In nucleotide form, the sequence is TGTGCCAGCTCACCGACCTACGTTTCGGAGCAGTACTTC. The chain is assembled from TRBV18 and TRBJ2-7, with the D gene not confidently named. V and J lose 3 bases and 7 bases, and a span of 13 bases separates them. Spanning cysteine to phenylalanine, the CDR3 consists of 13 amino acids. Just CDR3 DNA is preserved here, 39 bases in frame from base 1. The CDR1 and CDR2 encoded by the germline V gene are KGHSH and LQKENI.